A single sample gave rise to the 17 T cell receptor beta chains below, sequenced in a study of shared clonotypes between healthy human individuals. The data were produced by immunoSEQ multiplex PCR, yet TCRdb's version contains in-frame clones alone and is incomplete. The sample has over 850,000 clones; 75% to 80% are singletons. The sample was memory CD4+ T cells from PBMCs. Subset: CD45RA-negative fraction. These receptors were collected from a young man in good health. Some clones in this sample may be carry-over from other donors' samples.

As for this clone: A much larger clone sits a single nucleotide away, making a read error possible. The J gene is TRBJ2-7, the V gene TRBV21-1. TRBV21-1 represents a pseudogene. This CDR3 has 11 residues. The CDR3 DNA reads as TGTGCCAGCGGGACCTACTACGAGCAGTACTTC. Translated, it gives CASGTYYEQYF.

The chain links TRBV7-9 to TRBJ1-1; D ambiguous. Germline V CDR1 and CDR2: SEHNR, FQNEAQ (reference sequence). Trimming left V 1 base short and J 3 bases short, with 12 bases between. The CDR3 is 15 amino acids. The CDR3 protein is CASSLGLGLDTEAFF. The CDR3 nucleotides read TGTGCCAGCAGCTTAGGTCTGGGATTGGACACTGAAGCTTTCTTT.

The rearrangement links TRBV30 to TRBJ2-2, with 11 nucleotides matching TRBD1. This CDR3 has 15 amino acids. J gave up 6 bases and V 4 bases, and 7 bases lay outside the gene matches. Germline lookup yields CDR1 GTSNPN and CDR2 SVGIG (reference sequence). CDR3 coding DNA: TGTGCCTGGACTACGGGACAGGGGGTAGCCGGGGAGCTGTTTTTT. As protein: CAWTTGQGVAGELFF.

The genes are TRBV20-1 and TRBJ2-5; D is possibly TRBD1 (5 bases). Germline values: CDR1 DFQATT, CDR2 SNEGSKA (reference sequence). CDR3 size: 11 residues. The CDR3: CSTDRKETQYF. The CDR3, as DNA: TGCTCGACAGACCGGAAAGAGACCCAGTACTTC.

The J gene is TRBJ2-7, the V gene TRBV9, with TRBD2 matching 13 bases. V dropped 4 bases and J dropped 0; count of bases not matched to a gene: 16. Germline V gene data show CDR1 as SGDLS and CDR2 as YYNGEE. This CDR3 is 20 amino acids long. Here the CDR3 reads CASSPDTGTSGTFSSYEQYF. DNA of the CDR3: TGTGCCAGCAGCCCCGATACCGGGACTAGCGGGACCTTTAGCTCCTACGAGCAGTACTTC.

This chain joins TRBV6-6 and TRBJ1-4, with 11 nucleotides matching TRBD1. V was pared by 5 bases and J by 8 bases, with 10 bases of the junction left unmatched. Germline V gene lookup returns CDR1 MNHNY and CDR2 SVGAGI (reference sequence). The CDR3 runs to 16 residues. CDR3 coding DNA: TGTGCCAGCAGTACCCCATCCGGGACAGGGGGAGAAAAACTGTTTTTT. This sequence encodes CASSTPSGTGGEKLFF.

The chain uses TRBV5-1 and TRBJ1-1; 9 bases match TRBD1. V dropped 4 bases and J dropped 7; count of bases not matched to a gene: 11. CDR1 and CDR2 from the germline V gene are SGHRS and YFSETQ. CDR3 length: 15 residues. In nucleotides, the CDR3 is TGCGCCAGCAGCGCCCGAACAGGGGGCTATTATGAAGCTTTCTTT. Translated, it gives CASSARTGGYYEAFF.

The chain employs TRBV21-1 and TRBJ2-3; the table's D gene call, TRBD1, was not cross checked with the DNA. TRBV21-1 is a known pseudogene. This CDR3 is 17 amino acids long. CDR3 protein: CASSKLTDRVGTDTQYF. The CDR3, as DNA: TGTGCCAGCAGCAAGTTAACGGACAGGGTGGGCACAGATACGCAGTATTTT.

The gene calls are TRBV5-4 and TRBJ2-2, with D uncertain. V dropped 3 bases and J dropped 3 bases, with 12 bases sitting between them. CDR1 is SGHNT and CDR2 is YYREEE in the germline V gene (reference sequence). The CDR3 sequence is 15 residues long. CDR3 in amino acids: CASSYGLSDTGELFF. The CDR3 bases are TGTGCCAGCAGCTACGGTCTCTCCGACACCGGGGAGCTGTTTTTT.

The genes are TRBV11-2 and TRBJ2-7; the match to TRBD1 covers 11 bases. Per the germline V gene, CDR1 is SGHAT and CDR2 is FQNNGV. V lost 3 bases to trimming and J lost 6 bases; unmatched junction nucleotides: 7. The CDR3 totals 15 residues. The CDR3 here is CASSFQGTGGREQYF. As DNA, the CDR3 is TGTGCCAGCAGCTTCCAGGGGACAGGGGGGCGCGAGCAGTACTTC.

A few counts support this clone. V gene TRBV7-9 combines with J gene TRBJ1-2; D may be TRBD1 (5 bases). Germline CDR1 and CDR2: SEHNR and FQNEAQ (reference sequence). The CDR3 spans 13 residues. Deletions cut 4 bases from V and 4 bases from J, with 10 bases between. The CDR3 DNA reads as TGTGCCAGCAGCTGGGGGGGTATCTATGGCTACACCTTC. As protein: CASSWGGIYGYTF.

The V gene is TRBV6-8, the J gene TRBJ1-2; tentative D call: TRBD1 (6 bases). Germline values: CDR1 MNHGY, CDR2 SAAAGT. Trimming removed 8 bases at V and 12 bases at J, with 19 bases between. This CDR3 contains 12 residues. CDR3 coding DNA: TGTGCCAGCTTTAAAACCGGGACATGCAACACCTTC. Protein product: CASFKTGTCNTF.

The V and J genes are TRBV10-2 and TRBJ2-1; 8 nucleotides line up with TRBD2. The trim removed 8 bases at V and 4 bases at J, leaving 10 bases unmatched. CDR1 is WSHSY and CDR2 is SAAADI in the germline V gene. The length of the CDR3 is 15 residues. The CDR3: CASSEMGGRYNEQFF. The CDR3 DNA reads TGCGCCAGCTCCGAAATGGGCGGGAGGTACAATGAGCAGTTCTTC.

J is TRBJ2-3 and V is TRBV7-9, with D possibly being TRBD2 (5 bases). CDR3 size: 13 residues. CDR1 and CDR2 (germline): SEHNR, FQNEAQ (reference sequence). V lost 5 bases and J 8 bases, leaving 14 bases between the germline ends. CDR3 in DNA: TGTGCCAGCAGCGCACTAGATTTTCGTACGCAGTATTTT. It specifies CASSALDFRTQYF.

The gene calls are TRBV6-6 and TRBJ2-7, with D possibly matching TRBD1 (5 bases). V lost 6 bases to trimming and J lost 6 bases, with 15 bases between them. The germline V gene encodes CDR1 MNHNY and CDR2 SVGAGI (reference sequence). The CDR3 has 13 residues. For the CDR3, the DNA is TGTGCCAGCAGCCGTCGACAAGGGGCCGAGCAGTACTTC. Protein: CASSRRQGAEQYF.

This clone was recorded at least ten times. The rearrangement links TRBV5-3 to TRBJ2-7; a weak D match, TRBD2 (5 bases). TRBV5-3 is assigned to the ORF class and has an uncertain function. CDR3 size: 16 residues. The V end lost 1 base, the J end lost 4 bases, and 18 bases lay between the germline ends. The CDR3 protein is CARSLIARGRRYEQYF. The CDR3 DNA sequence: TGTGCCAGAAGCTTGATCGCGCGAGGGAGACGATACGAGCAGTACTTC.

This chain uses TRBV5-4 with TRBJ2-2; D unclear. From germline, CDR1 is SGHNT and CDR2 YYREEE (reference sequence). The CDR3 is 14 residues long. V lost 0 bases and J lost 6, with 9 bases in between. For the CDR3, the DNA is TGTGCCAGCAGCTTGGGGGGTCCGGCCGGGGAGCTGTTTTTT. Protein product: CASSLGGPAGELFF.